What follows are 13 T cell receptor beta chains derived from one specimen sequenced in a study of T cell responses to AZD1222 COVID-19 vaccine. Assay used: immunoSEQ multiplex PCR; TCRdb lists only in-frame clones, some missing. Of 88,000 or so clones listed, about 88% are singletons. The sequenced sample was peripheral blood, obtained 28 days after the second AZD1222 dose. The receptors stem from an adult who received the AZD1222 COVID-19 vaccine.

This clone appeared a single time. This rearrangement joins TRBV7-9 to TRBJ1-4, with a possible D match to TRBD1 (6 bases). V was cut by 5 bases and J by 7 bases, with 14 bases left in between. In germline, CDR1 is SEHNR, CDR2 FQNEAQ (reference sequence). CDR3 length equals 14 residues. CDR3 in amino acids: CASSRQAQGEKLFF. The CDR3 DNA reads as TGTGCCAGCAGCCGACAGGCGCAGGGTGAAAAACTGTTTTTT.

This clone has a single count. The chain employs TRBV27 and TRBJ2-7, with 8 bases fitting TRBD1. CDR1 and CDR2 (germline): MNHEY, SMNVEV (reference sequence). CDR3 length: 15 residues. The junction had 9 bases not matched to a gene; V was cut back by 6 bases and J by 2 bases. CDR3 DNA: TGTGCCAGCAGGCGTGACAGGGGAGCTACCTACGAGCAGTACTTC. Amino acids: CASRRDRGATYEQYF.

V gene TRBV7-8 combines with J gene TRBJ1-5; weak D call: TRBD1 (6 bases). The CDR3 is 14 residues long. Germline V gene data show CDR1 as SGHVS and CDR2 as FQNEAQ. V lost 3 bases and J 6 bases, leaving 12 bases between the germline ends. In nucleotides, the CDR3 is TGTGCCAGCAGCTTTGCGGGGGCAAGTCAGCCCCAGCATTTT. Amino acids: CASSFAGASQPQHF. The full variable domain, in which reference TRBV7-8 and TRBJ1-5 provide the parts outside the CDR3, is GAGVSQSPRYKVAKRGQDVALRCDPISGHVSLFWYQQALGQGPEFLTYFQNEAQLDKSGLPSDRFFAERPEGSVSTLKIQRTQQEDSAVYLCASSFAGASQPQHFGDGTRLSIL.

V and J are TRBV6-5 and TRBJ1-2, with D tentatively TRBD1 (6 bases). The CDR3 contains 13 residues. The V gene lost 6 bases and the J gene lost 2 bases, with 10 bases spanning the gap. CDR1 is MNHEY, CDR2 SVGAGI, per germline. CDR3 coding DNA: TGTGCCAGCAGCTCACAGGGAAACTATGGCTACACCTTC. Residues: CASSSQGNYGYTF.

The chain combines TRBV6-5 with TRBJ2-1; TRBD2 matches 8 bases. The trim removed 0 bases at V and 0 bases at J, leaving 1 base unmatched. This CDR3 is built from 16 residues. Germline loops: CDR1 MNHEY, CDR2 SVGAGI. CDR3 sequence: CASSYSAGGSYNEQFF. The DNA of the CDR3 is TGTGCCAGCAGTTACTCGGCGGGGGGCTCCTACAATGAGCAGTTCTTC.

Here the CDR3 DNA reads TGTGCCAGCAGTTATGGGACAACCTATGGCTACACCTTC. Protein product: CASSYGTTYGYTF. The J gene is TRBJ1-2, the V gene TRBV6-5, with D possibly TRBD1 on 6 matching bases. The CDR3 is made up of 13 amino acids. CDR1 is MNHEY, CDR2 SVGAGI, per germline. The V gene lost 3 bases and the J gene lost 4 bases, with 9 bases spanning the gap.

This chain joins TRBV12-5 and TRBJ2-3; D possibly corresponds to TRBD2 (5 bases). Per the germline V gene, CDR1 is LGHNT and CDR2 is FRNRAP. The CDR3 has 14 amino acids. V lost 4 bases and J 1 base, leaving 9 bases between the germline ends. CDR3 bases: TGTGCTAGTGGTTCGGGGTTGCGCACAGATACGCAGTATTTT. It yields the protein CASGSGLRTDTQYF. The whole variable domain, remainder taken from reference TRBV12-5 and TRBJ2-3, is DARVTQTPRHKVTEMGQEVTMRCQPILGHNTVFWYRQTMMQGLELLAYFRNRAPLDDSGMPKDRFSAEMPDATLATLKIQPSEPRDSAVYFCASGSGLRTDTQYFGPGTRLTVL.

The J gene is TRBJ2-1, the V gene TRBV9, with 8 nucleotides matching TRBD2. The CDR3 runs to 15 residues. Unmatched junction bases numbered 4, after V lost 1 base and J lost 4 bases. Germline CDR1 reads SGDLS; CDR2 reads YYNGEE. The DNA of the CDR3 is TGTGCCAGCAGCGTATCCAGCGGGGGATACAATGAGCAGTTCTTC. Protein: CASSVSSGGYNEQFF.

Here the CDR3 reads CASSISGGNTDTQYF. The CDR3 DNA sequence: TGCGCCAGCAGCATTAGCGGGGGGAACACAGATACGCAGTATTTT. The chain couples TRBV5-1 to TRBJ2-3; TRBD2 matches 10 bases. Germline-derived CDR1 and CDR2 are SGHRS and YFSETQ. The CDR3 is 15 residues long. Trimming removed 4 bases from V and 2 bases from J; junction bases left unmatched: 4.

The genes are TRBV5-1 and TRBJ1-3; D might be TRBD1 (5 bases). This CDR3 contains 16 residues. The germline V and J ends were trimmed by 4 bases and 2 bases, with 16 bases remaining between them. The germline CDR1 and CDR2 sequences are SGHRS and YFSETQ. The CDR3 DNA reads TGCGCCAGCAGCCTGACCTACGGGACTCCTGGAAACACCATATATTTT. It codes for CASSLTYGTPGNTIYF.

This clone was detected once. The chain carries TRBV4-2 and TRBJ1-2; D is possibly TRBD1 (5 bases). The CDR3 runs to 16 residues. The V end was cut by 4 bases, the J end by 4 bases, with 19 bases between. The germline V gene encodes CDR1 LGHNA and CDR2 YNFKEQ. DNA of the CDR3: TGTGCCAGCAGCCCCCGATTTGCAGGGACCGGCTATGGCTACACCTTC. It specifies CASSPRFAGTGYGYTF.

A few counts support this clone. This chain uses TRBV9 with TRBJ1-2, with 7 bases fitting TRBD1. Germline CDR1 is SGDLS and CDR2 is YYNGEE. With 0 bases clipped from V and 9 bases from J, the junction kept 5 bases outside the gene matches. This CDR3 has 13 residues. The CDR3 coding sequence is TGTGCCAGCAGCGTAGGGGGCAGGGGGAGCTACACCTTC. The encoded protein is CASSVGGRGSYTF.

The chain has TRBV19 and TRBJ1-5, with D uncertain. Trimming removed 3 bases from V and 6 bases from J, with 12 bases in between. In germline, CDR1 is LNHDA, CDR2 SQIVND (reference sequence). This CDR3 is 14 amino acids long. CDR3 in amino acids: CASSIGTARQPQHF. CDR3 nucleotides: TGTGCCAGTAGTATTGGTACAGCTCGTCAGCCCCAGCATTTT. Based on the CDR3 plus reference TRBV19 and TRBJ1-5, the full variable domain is DGGITQSPKYLFRKEGQNVTLSCEQNLNHDAMYWYRQDPGQGLRLIYYSQIVNDFQKGDIAEGYSVSREKKESFPLTVTSAQKNPTAFYLCASSIGTARQPQHFGDGTRLSIL.